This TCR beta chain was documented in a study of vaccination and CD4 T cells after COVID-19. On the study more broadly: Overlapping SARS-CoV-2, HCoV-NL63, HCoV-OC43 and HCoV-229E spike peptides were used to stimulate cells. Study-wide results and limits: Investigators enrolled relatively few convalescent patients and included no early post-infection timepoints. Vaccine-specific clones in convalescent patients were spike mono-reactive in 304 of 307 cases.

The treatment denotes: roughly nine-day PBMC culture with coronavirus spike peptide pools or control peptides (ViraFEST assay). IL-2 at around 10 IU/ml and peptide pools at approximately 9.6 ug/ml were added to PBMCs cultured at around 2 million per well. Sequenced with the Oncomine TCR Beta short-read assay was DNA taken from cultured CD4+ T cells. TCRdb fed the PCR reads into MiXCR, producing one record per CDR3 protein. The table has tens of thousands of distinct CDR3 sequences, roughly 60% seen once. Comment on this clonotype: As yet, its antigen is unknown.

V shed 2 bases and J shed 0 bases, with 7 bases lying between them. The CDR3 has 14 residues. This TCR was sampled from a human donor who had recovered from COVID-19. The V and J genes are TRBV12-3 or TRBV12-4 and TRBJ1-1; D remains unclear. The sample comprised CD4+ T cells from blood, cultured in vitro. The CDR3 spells CASSLRRLNTEAFF. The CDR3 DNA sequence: TGTGCCAGCAGTTTAAGACGGCTGAACACTGAAGCTTTCTTT.